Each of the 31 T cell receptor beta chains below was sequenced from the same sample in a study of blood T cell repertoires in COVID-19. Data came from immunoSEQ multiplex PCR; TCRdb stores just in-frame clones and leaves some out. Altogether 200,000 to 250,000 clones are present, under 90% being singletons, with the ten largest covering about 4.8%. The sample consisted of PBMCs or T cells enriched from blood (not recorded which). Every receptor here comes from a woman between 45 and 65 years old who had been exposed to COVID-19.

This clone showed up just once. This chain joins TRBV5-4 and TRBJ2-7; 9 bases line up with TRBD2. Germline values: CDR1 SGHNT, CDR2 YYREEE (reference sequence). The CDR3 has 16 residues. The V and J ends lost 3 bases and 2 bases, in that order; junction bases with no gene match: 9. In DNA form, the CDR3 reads TGTGCCAGCAGCTCCCCGGGGACTAGCCCTCCCTACGAGCAGTACTTC. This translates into CASSSPGTSPPYEQYF.

This CDR3 is CASSLTSSYNEQFF. CDR3 coding DNA: TGTGCCAGCAGTCTTACTAGCTCCTACAATGAGCAGTTCTTC. The chain combines TRBV28 with TRBJ2-1, with D perhaps TRBD2 (5 bases). Germline loops: CDR1 MDHEN, CDR2 SYDVKM. Trimming stripped 5 bases from V and 0 bases from J, with 8 bases between. The CDR3 totals 14 residues. Based on the CDR3 plus reference TRBV28 and TRBJ2-1, the full variable domain is DVKVTQSSRYLVKRTGEKVFLECVQDMDHENMFWYRQDPGLGLRLIYFSYDVKMKEKGDIPEGYSVSREKKERFSLILESASTNQTSMYLCASSLTSSYNEQFFGPGTRLTVL.

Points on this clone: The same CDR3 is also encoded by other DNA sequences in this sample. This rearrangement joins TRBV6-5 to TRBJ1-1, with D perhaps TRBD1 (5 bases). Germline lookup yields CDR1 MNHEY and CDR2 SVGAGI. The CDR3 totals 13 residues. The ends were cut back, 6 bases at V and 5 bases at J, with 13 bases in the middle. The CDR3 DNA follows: TGTGCCAGCAGCTCGAGGGGAGGTACTGAAGCTTTCTTT. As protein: CASSSRGGTEAFF.

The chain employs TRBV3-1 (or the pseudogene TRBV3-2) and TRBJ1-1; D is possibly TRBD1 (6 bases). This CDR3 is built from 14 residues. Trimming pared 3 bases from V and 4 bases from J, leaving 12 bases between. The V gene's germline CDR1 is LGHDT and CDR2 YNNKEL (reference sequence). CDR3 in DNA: TGTGCCAGCAGCCACACAGGGCTCGGCACTGAAGCTTTCTTT. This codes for CASSHTGLGTEAFF.

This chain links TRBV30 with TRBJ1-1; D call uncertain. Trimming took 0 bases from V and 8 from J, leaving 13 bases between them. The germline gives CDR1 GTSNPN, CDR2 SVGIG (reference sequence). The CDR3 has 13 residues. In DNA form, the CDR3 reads TGTGCCTGGAGTGTGGGTGACAAATCCGAAGCTTTCTTT. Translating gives CAWSVGDKSEAFF.

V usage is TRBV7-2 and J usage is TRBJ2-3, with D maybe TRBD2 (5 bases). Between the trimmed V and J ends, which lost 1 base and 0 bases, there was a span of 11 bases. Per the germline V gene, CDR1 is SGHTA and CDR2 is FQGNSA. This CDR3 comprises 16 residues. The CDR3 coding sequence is TGTGCCAGCAGCTTAGGGCTGCGGACTAGCACAGATACGCAGTATTTT. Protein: CASSLGLRTSTDTQYF.

Here the CDR3 DNA reads TGTGCCAGCAGTTTAGGCGGGACAGGGTTATCACAAAAACGAGCTTTCTTT. This gives the protein CASSLGGTGLSQKRAFF. The chain has TRBV28 and TRBJ1-1, with 9 bases fitting TRBD1. This CDR3 has 17 residues. Germline loops: CDR1 MDHEN, CDR2 SYDVKM. J gave up 10 bases and V 2 bases, and 17 bases lay outside the gene matches.

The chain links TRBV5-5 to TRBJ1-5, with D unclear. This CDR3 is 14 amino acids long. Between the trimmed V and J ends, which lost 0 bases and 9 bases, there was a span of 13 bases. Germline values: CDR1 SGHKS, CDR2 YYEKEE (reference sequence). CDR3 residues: CASSLARNGGPQHF. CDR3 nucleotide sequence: TGTGCCAGCAGCTTGGCGCGGAATGGTGGGCCCCAGCATTTT.

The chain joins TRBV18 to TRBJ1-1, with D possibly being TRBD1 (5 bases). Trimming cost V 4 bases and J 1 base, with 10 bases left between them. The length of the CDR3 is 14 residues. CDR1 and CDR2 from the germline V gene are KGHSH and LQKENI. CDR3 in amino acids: CASSQGTGNTEAFF. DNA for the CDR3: TGTGCCAGCTCACAAGGGACTGGGAACACTGAAGCTTTCTTT.

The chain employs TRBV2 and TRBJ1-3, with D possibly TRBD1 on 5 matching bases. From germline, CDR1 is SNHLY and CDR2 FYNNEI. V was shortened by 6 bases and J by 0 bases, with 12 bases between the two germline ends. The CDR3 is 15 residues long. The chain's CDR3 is CASRAGTVSGNTIYF. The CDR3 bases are TGTGCCAGCAGGGCCGGGACTGTCTCTGGAAACACCATATATTTT.

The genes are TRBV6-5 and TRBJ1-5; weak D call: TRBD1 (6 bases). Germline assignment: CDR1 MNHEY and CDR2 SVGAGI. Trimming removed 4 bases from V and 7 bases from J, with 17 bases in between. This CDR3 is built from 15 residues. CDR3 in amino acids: CASSSFSRGEQPQHF. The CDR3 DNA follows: TGTGCCAGCAGTTCCTTCTCCAGGGGTGAACAGCCCCAGCATTTT.

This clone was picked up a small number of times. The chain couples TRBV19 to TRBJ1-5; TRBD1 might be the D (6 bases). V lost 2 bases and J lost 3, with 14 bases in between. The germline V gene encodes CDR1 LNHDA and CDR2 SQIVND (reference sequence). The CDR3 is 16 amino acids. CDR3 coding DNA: TGTGCCAGTAGTATATTTAACAGGGCCATCAATCAGCCCCAGCATTTT. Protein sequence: CASSIFNRAINQPQHF.

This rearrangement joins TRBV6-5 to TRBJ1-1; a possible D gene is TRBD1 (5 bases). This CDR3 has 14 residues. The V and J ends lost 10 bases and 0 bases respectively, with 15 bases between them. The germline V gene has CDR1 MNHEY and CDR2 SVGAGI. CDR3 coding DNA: TGTGCCACATCCTGGGGGGGACTGAACACTGAAGCTTTCTTT. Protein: CATSWGGLNTEAFF.

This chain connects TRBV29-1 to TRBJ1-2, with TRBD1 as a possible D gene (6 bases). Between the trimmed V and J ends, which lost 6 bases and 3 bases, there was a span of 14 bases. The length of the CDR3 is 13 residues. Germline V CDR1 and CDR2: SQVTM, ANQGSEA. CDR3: CSVVAGDDYGYTF. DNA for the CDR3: TGCAGCGTCGTGGCAGGGGATGACTATGGCTACACCTTC. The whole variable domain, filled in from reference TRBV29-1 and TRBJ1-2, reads SAVISQKPSRDICQRGTSLTIQCQVDSQVTMMFWYRQQPGQSLTLIATANQGSEATYESGFVIDKFPISRPNLTFSTLTVSNMSPEDSSIYLCSVVAGDDYGYTFGSGTRLTVV.

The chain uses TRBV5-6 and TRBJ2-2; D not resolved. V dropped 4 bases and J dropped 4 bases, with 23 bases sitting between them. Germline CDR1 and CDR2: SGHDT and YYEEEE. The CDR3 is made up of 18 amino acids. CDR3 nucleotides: TGTGCCAGCAGCCTCACCCAAACGCGGTTAGCTTTCACCGGGGAGCTGTTTTTT. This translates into CASSLTQTRLAFTGELFF.

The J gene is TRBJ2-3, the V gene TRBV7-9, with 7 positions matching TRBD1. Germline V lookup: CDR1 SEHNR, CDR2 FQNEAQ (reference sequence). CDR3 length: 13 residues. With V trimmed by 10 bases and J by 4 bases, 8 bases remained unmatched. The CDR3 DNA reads TGTGCCACTACGACAGGGCTAGCAGATACGCAGTATTTT. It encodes CATTTGLADTQYF.

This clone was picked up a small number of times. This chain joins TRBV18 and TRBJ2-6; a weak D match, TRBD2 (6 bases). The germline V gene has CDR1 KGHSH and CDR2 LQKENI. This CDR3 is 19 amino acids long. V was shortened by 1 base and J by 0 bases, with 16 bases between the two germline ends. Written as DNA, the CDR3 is TGTGCCAGCTCACCACAGGGACTCGCATCCGGCTCTGGGGCCAACGTCCTGACTTTC. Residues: CASSPQGLASGSGANVLTF.

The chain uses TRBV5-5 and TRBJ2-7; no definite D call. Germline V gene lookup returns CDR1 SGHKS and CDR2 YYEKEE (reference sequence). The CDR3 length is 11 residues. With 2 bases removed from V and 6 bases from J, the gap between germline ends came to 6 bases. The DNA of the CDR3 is TGTGCCAGCAGCTTCCCCGGCGAGCAGTACTTC. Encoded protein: CASSFPGEQYF.

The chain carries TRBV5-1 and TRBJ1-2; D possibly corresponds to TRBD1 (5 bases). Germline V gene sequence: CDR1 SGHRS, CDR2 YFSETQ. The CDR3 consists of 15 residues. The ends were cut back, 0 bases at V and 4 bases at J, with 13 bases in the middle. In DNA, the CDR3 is TGCGCCAGCAGCTTGGAAGGGGTTTCGGGCTATGGCTACACCTTC. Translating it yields CASSLEGVSGYGYTF.

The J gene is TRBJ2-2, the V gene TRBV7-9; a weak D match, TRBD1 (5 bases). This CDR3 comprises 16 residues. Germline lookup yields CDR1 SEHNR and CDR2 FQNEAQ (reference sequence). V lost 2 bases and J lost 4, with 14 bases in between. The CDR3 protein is CASSLTPGKVTGELFF. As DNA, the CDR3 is TGTGCCAGCAGCTTAACGCCAGGGAAAGTCACCGGGGAGCTGTTTTTT.

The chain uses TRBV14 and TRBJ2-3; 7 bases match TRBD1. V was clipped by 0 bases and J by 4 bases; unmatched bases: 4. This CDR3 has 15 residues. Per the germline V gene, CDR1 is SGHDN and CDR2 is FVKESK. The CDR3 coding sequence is TGTGCCAGCAGCCAAGATCATACAGGGGCAGATACGCAGTATTTT. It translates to CASSQDHTGADTQYF.

The CDR3 DNA sequence: TGTGCCACCAGCATGGACAGGATGAACACTGAAGCTTTCTTT. Translating it yields CATSMDRMNTEAFF. V usage is TRBV15 and J usage is TRBJ1-1; 7 bases are a match to TRBD1. V shed 4 bases, J shed 0 bases, and the junction held 2 bases outside the gene matches. Germline V gives CDR1 LNHNV, CDR2 YYDKDF (reference sequence). The length of the CDR3 is 14 residues.

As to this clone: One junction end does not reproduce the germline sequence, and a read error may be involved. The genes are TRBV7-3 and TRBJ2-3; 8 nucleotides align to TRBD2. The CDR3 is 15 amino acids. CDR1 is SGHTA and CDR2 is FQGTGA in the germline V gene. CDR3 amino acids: CTSSVGLAGTDTQYF. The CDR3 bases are TGTACCAGCAGCGTAGGGTTAGCGGGGACAGATACGCAGTATTTT.

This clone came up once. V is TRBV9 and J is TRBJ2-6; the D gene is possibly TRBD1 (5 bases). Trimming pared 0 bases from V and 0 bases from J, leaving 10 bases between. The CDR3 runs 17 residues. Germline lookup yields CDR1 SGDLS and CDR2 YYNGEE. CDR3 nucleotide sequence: TGTGCCAGCAGCGTAGAAACAGGTAGCTCTGGGGCCAACGTCCTGACTTTC. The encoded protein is CASSVETGSSGANVLTF.

This chain's CDR3 is CASSLFGVSNTGELFF. DNA of the CDR3: TGTGCCAGCAGTTTATTCGGGGTCTCGAACACCGGGGAGCTGTTTTTT. V usage is TRBV27 and J usage is TRBJ2-2; possible D gene TRBD2, 5 bases. This CDR3 comprises 16 residues. CDR1 is MNHEY, CDR2 SMNVEV, per germline (reference sequence). With 1 base removed from V and 0 bases from J, the gap between germline ends came to 9 bases.

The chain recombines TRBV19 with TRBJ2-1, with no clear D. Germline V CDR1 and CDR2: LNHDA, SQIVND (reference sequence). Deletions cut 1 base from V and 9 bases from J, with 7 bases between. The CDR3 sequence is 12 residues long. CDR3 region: CASSIGQSEQFF. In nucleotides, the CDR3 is TGTGCCAGTAGTATAGGGCAGTCTGAGCAGTTCTTC.

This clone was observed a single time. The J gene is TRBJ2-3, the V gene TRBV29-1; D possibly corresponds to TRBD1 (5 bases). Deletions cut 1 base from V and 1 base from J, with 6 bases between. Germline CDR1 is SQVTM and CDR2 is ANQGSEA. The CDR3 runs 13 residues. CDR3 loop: CSVEVGRTDTQYF. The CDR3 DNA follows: TGCAGCGTTGAAGTGGGGCGCACAGATACGCAGTATTTT.

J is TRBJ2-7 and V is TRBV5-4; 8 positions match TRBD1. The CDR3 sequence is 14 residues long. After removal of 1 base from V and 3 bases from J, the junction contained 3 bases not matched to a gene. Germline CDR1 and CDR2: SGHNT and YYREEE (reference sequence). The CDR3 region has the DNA TGTGCCAGCAGCTTGAAGACAGGGGACTACGAGCAGTACTTC. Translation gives CASSLKTGDYEQYF.

CDR3: CSASGGYEQYF. The CDR3, as DNA: TGCAGTGCCAGCGGGGGATACGAGCAGTACTTC. The chain links TRBV20-1 to TRBJ2-7; 8 nucleotides agree with TRBD2. CDR1 and CDR2 (germline): DFQATT, SNEGSKA (reference sequence). The CDR3 has 11 residues. Trimming took 6 bases from V and 4 from J; bases not matched to a gene: 2.

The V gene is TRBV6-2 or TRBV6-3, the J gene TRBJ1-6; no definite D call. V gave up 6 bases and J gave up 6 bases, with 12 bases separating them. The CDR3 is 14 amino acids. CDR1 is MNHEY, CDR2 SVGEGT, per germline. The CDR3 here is CASSLLTGNSPLHF. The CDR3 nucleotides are TGTGCCAGCAGCCTTCTGACGGGTAATTCACCCCTCCACTTT.

CDR3 nucleotides: TGCAGCGTTGTCCGAGGACTTGGGTCCGACACTGAAGCTTTCTTT. This gives the protein CSVVRGLGSDTEAFF. The chain couples TRBV29-1 to TRBJ1-1; no clear D gene. This CDR3 comprises 15 residues. V gave up 4 bases and J gave up 3 bases, with 18 bases separating them. Germline V CDR1 and CDR2: SQVTM, ANQGSEA.